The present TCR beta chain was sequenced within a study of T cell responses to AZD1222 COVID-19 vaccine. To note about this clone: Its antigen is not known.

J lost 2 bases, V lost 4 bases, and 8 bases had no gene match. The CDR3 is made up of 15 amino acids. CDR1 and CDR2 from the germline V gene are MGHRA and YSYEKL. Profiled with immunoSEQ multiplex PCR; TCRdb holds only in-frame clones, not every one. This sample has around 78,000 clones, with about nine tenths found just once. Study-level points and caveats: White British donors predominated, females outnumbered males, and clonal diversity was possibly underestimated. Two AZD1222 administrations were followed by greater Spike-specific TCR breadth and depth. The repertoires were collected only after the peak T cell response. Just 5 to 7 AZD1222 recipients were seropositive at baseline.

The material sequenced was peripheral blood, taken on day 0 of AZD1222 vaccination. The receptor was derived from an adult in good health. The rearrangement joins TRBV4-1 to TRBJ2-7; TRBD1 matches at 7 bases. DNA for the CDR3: TGCGCCAGCAGCCTACGCCGGGACAGTACCTACGAGCAGTACTTC. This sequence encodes CASSLRRDSTYEQYF.